The clone carrying this TCR beta chain came up many times. Its target is not known. An expansion of CD8+CD57+ cells by flow cytometry had been shown in patients chosen for sequencing. The patients, all of them, had severe acquired aplastic anemia. V shed 0 bases, J shed 2 bases, and the junction held 3 bases outside the gene matches. Per germline, CDR1 LGHNA and CDR2 YSLEER. The CDR3 spans 15 residues. CDR3 and TCR beta VDJ profiling relied on a genomic DNA template. TCRdb processed the reads anew with MiXCR; each CDR3 protein has one entry. The sample lists about 240,000 distinct CDR3 sequences, around half seen once, with about 8.3% in the top ten. These data are taken from a study of CD8+CD57+ T cells in acquired aplastic anemia. Study-wide background: Sorted CD4+ and CD8+ cells gave a mean 3.2 ug DNA, range about 0.19 to 27.4 ug.

Study-level points and caveats: No significant difference in CD8+ Simpson's diversity was found between patients and controls.

The chain employs TRBV4-3 and TRBJ2-7; 8 bases fit TRBD2. This TCR came from a human donor with aplastic anemia. Sequencing was done on a sample of sorted CD4+, CD8+, or CD8+CD57+ T cells (not recorded which) from PBMCs. CDR3 in DNA: TGCGCCAGCAGCCAAGAAGCGGGGGACCCCTACGAGCAGTACTTC. The encoded protein is CASSQEAGDPYEQYF.